A single sample is the source of the 18 T cell receptor beta chains below, sequenced in a study of T cells in localized non-small cell lung cancer. Assay used: immunoSEQ multiplex PCR; TCRdb lists only in-frame clones, some missing. The table shows approximately 150,000 clones, with 89% occurring only once. Sample: peripheral blood, taken before any cancer treatment. The receptors derive from a female donor at least 60 years old with stage I lung adenocarcinoma.

The gene calls are TRBV10-3 and TRBJ2-1; no clear D gene. Germline V gene lookup returns CDR1 ENHRY and CDR2 SYGVKD. This CDR3 region has 12 residues. The V end was cut by 6 bases, the J end by 6 bases, with 9 bases between. CDR3 sequence: CAIRDMGNEQFF. The CDR3 DNA reads TGTGCCATCAGAGATATGGGCAATGAGCAGTTCTTC.

V usage is TRBV19 and J usage is TRBJ2-7, with D maybe TRBD1 (5 bases). The CDR3 length is 14 residues. The V and J ends lost 8 bases and 3 bases respectively, with 17 bases between them. CDR1 LNHDA and CDR2 SQIVND come from the germline V gene (reference sequence). The CDR3 DNA sequence: TGTGCCAGTGGGTTTGGGGCGAGAAACTACGAGCAGTACTTC. Protein: CASGFGARNYEQYF. Complete variable domain (other parts from reference TRBV19 and TRBJ2-7): DGGITQSPKYLFRKEGQNVTLSCEQNLNHDAMYWYRQDPGQGLRLIYYSQIVNDFQKGDIAEGYSVSREKKESFPLTVTSAQKNPTAFYLCASGFGARNYEQYFGPGTRLTVT.

This rearrangement joins TRBV7-2 to TRBJ2-7; TRBD1 matches at 8 bases. This CDR3 region has 12 residues. Trimming removed 3 bases from V and 9 bases from J; junction bases left unmatched: 4. Looked up from germline, CDR1 is SGHTA and CDR2 is FQGNSA. Written as DNA, the CDR3 is TGTGCCAGCAGCTTCGAGGGGACAGGGCAGTACTTC. Its protein product is CASSFEGTGQYF.

The chain couples TRBV5-5 to TRBJ2-1; 9 positions match TRBD1. Germline values: CDR1 SGHKS, CDR2 YYEKEE (reference sequence). V lost 1 base, J lost 2 bases, and 4 bases stayed unmatched. The CDR3 sequence is 16 residues long. The CDR3 DNA sequence: TGTGCCAGCAGCTTGATGGGACAGGGACCCTACAATGAGCAGTTCTTC. Its translation is CASSLMGQGPYNEQFF.

This rearrangement joins TRBV6-4 to TRBJ2-3; D is undetermined. The CDR3 covers 15 residues. CDR1 and CDR2 (germline): MRHNA, SNTAGT. Trimming removed 0 bases at V and 0 bases at J, with 7 bases between. The CDR3 spells CASSDSYDSTDTQYF. CDR3 nucleotides: TGTGCCAGCAGTGACTCGTACGATAGCACAGATACGCAGTATTTT.

The genes are TRBV2 and TRBJ1-1; D gene unclear. V shed 8 bases and J shed 2 bases, with 9 bases lying between them. The CDR3 runs to 12 residues. CDR1 SNHLY and CDR2 FYNNEI come from the germline V gene. The CDR3 loop is CASESGNTEAFF. CDR3 sequence (DNA): TGTGCCAGCGAATCCGGTAACACTGAAGCTTTCTTT.

The chain recombines TRBV7-2 with TRBJ1-2; D remains unclear. CDR1 SGHTA and CDR2 FQGNSA come from the germline V gene. The length of the CDR3 is 14 residues. V lost 1 base and J lost 8, with 14 bases in between. The CDR3 region has the DNA TGTGCCAGCAGCTTAGGCCGGTGGGGATTGGGCTACACCTTC. Residues: CASSLGRWGLGYTF.

V gene TRBV28 combines with J gene TRBJ1-2; D is ambiguous. The CDR3 is 11 amino acids. Germline V gene lookup returns CDR1 MDHEN and CDR2 SYDVKM. Trimming cost V 9 bases and J 0 bases, with 5 bases left between them. The CDR3 sequence: CASGPNYGYTF. The CDR3 nucleotides are TGTGCCAGTGGTCCTAACTATGGCTACACCTTC.

The genes are TRBV27 and TRBJ2-7; the match to TRBD1 covers 7 bases. After removal of 6 bases from V and 0 bases from J, the junction contained 11 bases not matched to a gene. The CDR3 has 16 amino acids. The germline V gene has CDR1 MNHEY and CDR2 SMNVEV (reference sequence). CDR3 in amino acids: CASRKQTGQLSYEQYF. The CDR3 DNA reads TGTGCCAGCAGGAAACAAACGGGACAGCTCTCCTACGAGCAGTACTTC.

The gene calls are TRBV11-3 and TRBJ2-1; TRBD2 agrees at 15 bases. V shed 5 bases, J shed 13 bases, and the junction held 9 bases outside the gene matches. The germline gives CDR1 SGHNT, CDR2 YENEEA. The CDR3 extends over 15 amino acids. CDR3 bases: TGTGCCAGCAGCCGGGGACTAGCGGGAGGCTGGAAACAGTTCTTC. Its translation is CASSRGLAGGWKQFF. Complete variable domain (other parts from reference TRBV11-3 and TRBJ2-1): EAGVVQSPRYKIIEKKQPVAFWCNPISGHNTLYWYLQNLGQGPELLIRYENEEAVDDSQLPKDRFSAERLKGVDSTLKIQPAELGDSAVYLCASSRGLAGGWKQFFGPGTRLTVL.

This clone came up once. V usage is TRBV5-1 and J usage is TRBJ2-7; 7 nucleotides agree with TRBD1. V lost 1 base, J lost 2 bases, and 6 bases stayed unmatched. The CDR3 spans 15 residues. Germline V gene sequence: CDR1 SGHRS, CDR2 YFSETQ. DNA for the CDR3: TGCGCCAGCAGCTTGACACAGGGGACGACCTACGAGCAGTACTTC. Protein sequence: CASSLTQGTTYEQYF.

This clone was detected once. V is TRBV6-6 and J is TRBJ1-4; TRBD1 aligns across 10 bases. The CDR3 loop spans 13 amino acids. CDR1 MNHNY and CDR2 SVGAGI come from the germline V gene (reference sequence). With V trimmed by 6 bases and J by 7 bases, 2 bases remained unmatched. The CDR3 here is CASSDRGPEKLFF. The CDR3 nucleotides read TGTGCCAGCAGCGACAGGGGGCCTGAAAAACTGTTTTTT.

This sequence joins TRBV6-1 and TRBJ2-7, with TRBD2 matching over 11 bases. V lost 5 bases and J lost 0; bases outside the gene matches: 3. Germline values: CDR1 MNHNS, CDR2 SASEGT. The CDR3 is 15 residues long. This CDR3 is CASSSTSGTSYEQYF. As DNA, the CDR3 is TGTGCCAGCAGTTCGACTAGCGGGACCTCCTACGAGCAGTACTTC.

The chain employs TRBV7-9 and TRBJ2-5; 7 bases match TRBD2. Germline assignment: CDR1 SEHNR and CDR2 FQNEAQ (reference sequence). V shed 5 bases, J shed 4 bases, and the junction held 10 bases outside the gene matches. The CDR3 spans 15 residues. This CDR3 reads CASSNLAGVGETQYF. CDR3 coding DNA: TGTGCCAGCAGCAATCTTGCGGGAGTCGGAGAGACCCAGTACTTC.

Comments on this clone: The junction does not match germline at one end; this may be a read error. This chain uses TRBV5-4 with TRBJ2-1, with 9 nucleotides matching TRBD2. CDR3 length equals 14 residues. Germline V gives CDR1 SGHNT, CDR2 YYREEE (reference sequence). CDR3 nucleotide sequence: TGTGCCAGCAGGTTGGGACTAGCTGACAATGAGCAGTTCTTC. It codes for CASRLGLADNEQFF.

The rearrangement links TRBV9 to TRBJ2-1, with D possibly TRBD2 on 7 matching bases. Trimming took off 3 bases at V and 11 bases at J, with 18 bases between the two ends. This CDR3 is 14 amino acids long. Germline V gene data show CDR1 as SGDLS and CDR2 as YYNGEE. For the CDR3, the DNA is TGTGCCAGCAGCGCGGGGGGCCTAGCGGTTCAGCAGTTCTTC. Protein: CASSAGGLAVQQFF. The full variable domain, its missing parts supplied by reference TRBV9 and TRBJ2-1, is DSGVTQTPKHLITATGQRVTLRCSPRSGDLSVYWYQQSLDQGLQFLIQYYNGEERAKGNILERFSAQQFPDLHSELNLSSLELGDSALYFCASSAGGLAVQQFFGPGTRLTVL.

V usage is TRBV27 and J usage is TRBJ2-1; D unresolved. Germline CDR1 MNHEY, CDR2 SMNVEV (reference sequence). The CDR3 is 12 residues long. The V gene lost 6 bases and the J gene lost 6 bases, with 9 bases spanning the gap. The CDR3 protein is CASSPRFNEQFF. The DNA for the CDR3 is TGTGCCAGCAGCCCCCGATTCAATGAGCAGTTCTTC.

The chain carries TRBV19 and TRBJ1-5; D uncertain. The V and J ends lost 1 base and 4 bases respectively, with 14 bases between them. The germline V gene encodes CDR1 LNHDA and CDR2 SQIVND (reference sequence). The CDR3 sequence is 16 residues long. The CDR3 loop reads CASSIGVRGWNQPQHF. The CDR3 coding sequence is TGTGCCAGTAGTATAGGGGTGCGGGGATGGAATCAGCCCCAGCATTTT.